The clone carrying this TCR beta chain was observed at least ten times. No antigen is known for it. The CDR3 contains 15 residues. After removal of 6 bases from V and 2 bases from J, the junction contained 10 bases not matched to a gene. Looked up from germline, CDR1 is MNHNS and CDR2 is SASEGT. The sample is drawn from a study of CD8 T cells in ankylosing spondylitis. Findings of the study overall: In ankylosing spondylitis blood, a motif of fewer than 10 highly homologous TCR beta variants appeared characteristic. Clones that were linked to disease were CD8+ and were relatively rare in peripheral blood. Previously reported in reactive arthritis synovial fluid and blood were some of the motif variants.

By quantitative 5'-RACE with molecular barcodes, the TCR beta libraries were made. MiXCR, run by TCRdb on the 5' RACE reads, gives a single entry per CDR3 protein. Of some 130,000 distinct CDR3 sequences in the sample, roughly 8% are singletons; the top ten hold 6% to 9.5%. This sequence was found in a male donor with ankylosing spondylitis. The chain uses TRBV6-1 and TRBJ2-7; 7 positions match TRBD1. The specimen was synovial fluid, either unsorted or a sorted T cell fraction (not recorded which). The CDR3 region is CASSPQGSSTYEQYF. The CDR3 nucleotides are TGTGCCAGCAGCCCACAGGGGTCTTCGACCTACGAGCAGTACTTC.